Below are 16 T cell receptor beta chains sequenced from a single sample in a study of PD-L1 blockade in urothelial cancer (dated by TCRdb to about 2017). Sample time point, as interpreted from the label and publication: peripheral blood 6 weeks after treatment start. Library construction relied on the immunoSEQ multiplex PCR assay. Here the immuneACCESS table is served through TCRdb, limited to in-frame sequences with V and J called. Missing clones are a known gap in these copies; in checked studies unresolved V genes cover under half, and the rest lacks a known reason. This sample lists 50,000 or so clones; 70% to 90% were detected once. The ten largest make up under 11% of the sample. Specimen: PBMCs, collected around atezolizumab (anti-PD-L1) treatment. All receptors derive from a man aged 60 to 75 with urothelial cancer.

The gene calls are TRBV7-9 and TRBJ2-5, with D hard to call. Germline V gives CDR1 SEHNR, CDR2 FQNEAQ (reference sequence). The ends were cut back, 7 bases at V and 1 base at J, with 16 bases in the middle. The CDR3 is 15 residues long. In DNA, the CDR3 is TGTGCCAGCAACCGACGAGGTACCCTCCAAGAGACCCAGTACTTC. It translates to CASNRRGTLQETQYF.

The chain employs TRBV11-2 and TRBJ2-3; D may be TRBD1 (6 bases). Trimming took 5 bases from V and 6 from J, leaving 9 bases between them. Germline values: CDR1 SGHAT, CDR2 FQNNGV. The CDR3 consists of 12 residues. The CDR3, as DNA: TGTGCCAGCAGCCGTACAGGGGATACGCAGTATTTT. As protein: CASSRTGDTQYF. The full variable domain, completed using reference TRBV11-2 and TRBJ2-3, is EAGVAQSPRYKIIEKRQSVAFWCNPISGHATLYWYQQILGQGPKLLIQFQNNGVVDDSQLPKDRFSAERLKGVDSTLKIQPAKLEDSAVYLCASSRTGDTQYFGPGTRLTVL.

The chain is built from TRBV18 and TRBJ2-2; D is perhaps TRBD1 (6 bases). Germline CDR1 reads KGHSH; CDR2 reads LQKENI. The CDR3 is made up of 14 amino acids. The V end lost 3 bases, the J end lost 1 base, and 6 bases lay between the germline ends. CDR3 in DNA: TGTGCCAGCTCACCGGGACAGAACACCGGGGAGCTGTTTTTT. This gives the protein CASSPGQNTGELFF.

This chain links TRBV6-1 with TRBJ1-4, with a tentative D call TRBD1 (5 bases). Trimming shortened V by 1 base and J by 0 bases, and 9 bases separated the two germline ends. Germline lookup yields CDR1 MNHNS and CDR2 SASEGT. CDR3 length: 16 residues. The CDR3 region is CASSEGTQATNEKLFF. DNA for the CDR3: TGTGCCAGCAGTGAAGGGACACAAGCAACTAATGAAAAACTGTTTTTT.

The CDR3, as DNA: TGTGCCAGCAGCCGGACAGGGCGTCACGAAAAACTGTTTTTT. It is translated as CASSRTGRHEKLFF. The chain joins TRBV6-5 to TRBJ1-4; 8 bases map to TRBD1. The germline CDR1 and CDR2 sequences are MNHEY and SVGAGI. The CDR3 has 14 residues. After removal of 6 bases from V and 8 bases from J, the junction contained 8 bases not matched to a gene.

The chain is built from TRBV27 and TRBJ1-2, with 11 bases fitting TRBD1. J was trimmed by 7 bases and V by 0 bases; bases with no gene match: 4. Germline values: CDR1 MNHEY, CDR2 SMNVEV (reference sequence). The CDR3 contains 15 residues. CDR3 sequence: CASSLSIGTGGGYTF. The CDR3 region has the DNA TGTGCCAGCAGTTTATCTATCGGGACAGGGGGTGGCTACACCTTC.

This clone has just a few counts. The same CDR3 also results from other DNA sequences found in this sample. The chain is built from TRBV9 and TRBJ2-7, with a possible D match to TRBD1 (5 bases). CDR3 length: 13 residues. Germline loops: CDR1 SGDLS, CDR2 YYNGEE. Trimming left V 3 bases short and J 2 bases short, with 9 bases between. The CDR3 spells CASSGQGAYEQYF. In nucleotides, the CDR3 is TGTGCCAGCAGCGGACAAGGGGCCTACGAGCAGTACTTC.

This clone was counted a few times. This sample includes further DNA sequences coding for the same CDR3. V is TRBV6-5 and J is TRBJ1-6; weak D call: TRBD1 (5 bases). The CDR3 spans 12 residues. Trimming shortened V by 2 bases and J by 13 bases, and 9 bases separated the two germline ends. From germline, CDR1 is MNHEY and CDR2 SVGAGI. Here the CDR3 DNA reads TGTGCCAGCAGTTACCGTGGGGGGCCCCTCCACTTT. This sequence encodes CASSYRGGPLHF.

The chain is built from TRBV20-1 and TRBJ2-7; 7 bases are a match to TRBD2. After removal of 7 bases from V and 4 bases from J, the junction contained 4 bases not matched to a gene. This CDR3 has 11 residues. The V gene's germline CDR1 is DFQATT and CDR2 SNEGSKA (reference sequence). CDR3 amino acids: CSVTGRYEQYF. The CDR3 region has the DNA TGCAGTGTAACCGGGAGGTACGAGCAGTACTTC.

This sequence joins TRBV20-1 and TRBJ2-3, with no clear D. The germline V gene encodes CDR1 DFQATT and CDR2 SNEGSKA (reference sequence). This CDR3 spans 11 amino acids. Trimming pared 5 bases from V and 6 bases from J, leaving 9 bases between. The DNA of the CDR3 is TGCAGTGCTCAGACTGGGGATACGCAGTATTTT. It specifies CSAQTGDTQYF.

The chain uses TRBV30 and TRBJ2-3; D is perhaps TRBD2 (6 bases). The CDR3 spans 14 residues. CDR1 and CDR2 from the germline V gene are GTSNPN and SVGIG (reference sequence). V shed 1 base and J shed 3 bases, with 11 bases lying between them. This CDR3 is CAWSARGGTDTQYF. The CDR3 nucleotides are TGTGCCTGGAGTGCGCGGGGTGGAACAGATACGCAGTATTTT.

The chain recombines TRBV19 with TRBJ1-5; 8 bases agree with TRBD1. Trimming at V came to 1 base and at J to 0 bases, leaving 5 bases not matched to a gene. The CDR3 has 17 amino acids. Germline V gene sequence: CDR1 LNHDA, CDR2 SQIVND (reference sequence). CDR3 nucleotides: TGTGCCAGTAGTATAGCTGGGACAGGTCATAGCAATCAGCCCCAGCATTTT. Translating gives CASSIAGTGHSNQPQHF.

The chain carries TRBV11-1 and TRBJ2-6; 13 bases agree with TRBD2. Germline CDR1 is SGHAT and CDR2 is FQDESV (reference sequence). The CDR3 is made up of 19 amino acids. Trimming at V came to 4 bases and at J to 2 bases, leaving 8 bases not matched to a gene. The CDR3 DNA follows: TGTGCCAGCAGCTGCACGGAACTAGCGGGGGGGCCTGGGGCCAACGTCCTGACTTTC. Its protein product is CASSCTELAGGPGANVLTF.

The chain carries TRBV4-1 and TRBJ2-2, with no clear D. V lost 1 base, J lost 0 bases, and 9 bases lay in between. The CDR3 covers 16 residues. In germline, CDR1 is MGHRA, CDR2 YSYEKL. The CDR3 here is CASSQVVTTNTGELFF. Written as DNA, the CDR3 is TGCGCCAGCAGCCAAGTTGTGACAACGAACACCGGGGAGCTGTTTTTT.

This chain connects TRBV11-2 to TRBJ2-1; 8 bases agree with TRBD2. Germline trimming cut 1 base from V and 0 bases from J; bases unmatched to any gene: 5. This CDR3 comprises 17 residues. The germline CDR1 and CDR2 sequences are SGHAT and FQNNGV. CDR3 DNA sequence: TGTGCCAGCAGCTTAGCGATACTAGCGGACTCCTACAATGAGCAGTTCTTC. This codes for CASSLAILADSYNEQFF.

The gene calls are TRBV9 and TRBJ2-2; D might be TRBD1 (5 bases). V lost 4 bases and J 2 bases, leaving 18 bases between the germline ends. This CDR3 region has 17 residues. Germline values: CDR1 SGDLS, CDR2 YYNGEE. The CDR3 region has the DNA TGTGCCAGCAGCCCGTCGCTGGACAATATAAACACCGGGGAGCTGTTTTTT. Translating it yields CASSPSLDNINTGELFF.